This T cell receptor beta chain came from a study of shared clonotypes between healthy human individuals. Study-level information: Donors had three CD4 naive, three CD4 memory, two CD8 naive and one CD8 memory plate apiece.

Investigators spread the genomic DNA of each subset evenly over several immunoSEQ plates. The input for sorted-subset replicate PCRs was about 200 ng DNA, about 30,000 T cell genomes. Sequencing used immunoSEQ multiplex PCR; TCRdb keeps in-frame clones, though not all of them. The sample has around 1.9 million clones, about 93% seen once. As defined, naive CD8 cells were CD45RO-negative and positively selected for CCR7, with terminally differentiated effector memory CD45RA+ cells excluded. CDR1 and CDR2 (germline): LGHNT, FRNRAP. Losses at the gene ends were 1 base for V and 0 bases for J; bases not matched to a gene: 14. CDR3 length: 19 residues.

The sequenced sample was naive CD8+ T cells from PBMCs. V gene TRBV12-5 combines with J gene TRBJ1-2; 7 bases line up with TRBD1. This receptor was identified in a man aged 18 to 35 in good health. Some clones in this sample may be carry-over from other donors' samples. The CDR3 here is CASGLETGLQDSSNYGYTF. In DNA, the CDR3 is TGTGCTAGTGGTTTGGAGACAGGGCTTCAGGACAGCTCTAACTATGGCTACACCTTC.